These T cell receptor beta chains were read from a single sample in a study of cytomegalovirus exposure and HLA in healthy donors. The method was immunoSEQ multiplex PCR; TCRdb's version includes in-frame clones alone and lacks a portion of them. Seen in this sample are 150,000 to 200,000 clones; the ten most common clones hold 0.75% to 0.85%. The specimen sequenced was PBMCs. These receptors came from a woman younger than 30 in good health and CMV-seropositive. The CDR3 runs from the conserved cysteine through the conserved F or W. Fields, in order: V gene, J gene, D gene, CDR3 protein, CDR3 DNA. D genes are given only for firm matches.

>TRBV5-6|TRBJ2-1|TRBD2
CASSLGLAGATEQFF
TGTGCCAGCAGCTTGGGACTAGCGGGGGCTACTGAGCAGTTCTTC
>TRBV4-1|TRBJ1-3|NA
CASSQPTRGRRNTIYF
TGCGCCAGCAGCCAACCGACCAGGGGACGTAGAAACACCATATATTTT
>TRBV9|TRBJ1-5|NA
CASSVTGSNQPQHF
TGTGCCAGCAGCGTCACAGGTAGCAATCAGCCCCAGCATTTT
>TRBV6-5|TRBJ1-6|TRBD1
CASSWGQTLGSPLHF
TGTGCCAGCAGTTGGGGACAGACTCTTGGTTCACCCCTCCACTTT
>TRBV18|TRBJ1-1|TRBD1
CASSPSGQGRNTEAFF
TGTGCCAGCTCACCATCGGGACAGGGTAGAAACACTGAAGCTTTCTTT
>TRBV6-6|TRBJ2-2|TRBD1
CASSDRGQTGELFF
TGTGCCAGCAGTGACAGGGGGCAGACCGGGGAGCTGTTTTTT
>TRBV15|TRBJ2-2|NA
CATSTSGGELFF
TGTGCCACCAGCACTTCAGGAGGGGAGCTGTTTTTT
>TRBV19|TRBJ1-1|NA
CASSIGTPNTEAFF
TGTGCCAGTAGTATAGGGACACCCAACACTGAAGCTTTCTTT
>TRBV5-4|TRBJ2-1|TRBD1
CASTRDRGPHNEQFF
TGTGCCAGCACTCGGGACAGGGGGCCGCACAATGAGCAGTTCTTC
>TRBV11-2|TRBJ2-7|NA
CASSQPGISYEQYF
TGTGCCAGCAGCCAACCCGGGATCTCCTACGAGCAGTACTTC
>TRBV5-4|TRBJ2-1|TRBD2
CASSLGLGVSGGAREQFF
TGTGCCAGCAGCTTGGGGCTCGGAGTTAGCGGGGGGGCTCGGGAGCAGTTCTTC
>TRBV5-1|TRBJ1-1|NA
CASSLSEMNTEAFF
TGCGCCAGCAGCTTGAGCGAAATGAACACTGAAGCTTTCTTT
>TRBV6-5|TRBJ2-3|TRBD2
CASRGLGTDTQYF
TGTGCCAGCAGGGGACTAGGGACAGATACGCAGTATTTT
>TRBV19|TRBJ1-1|NA
CASSSARGNTEAFF
TGTGCCAGTAGCAGTGCCAGGGGGAACACTGAAGCTTTCTTT
>TRBV11-2|TRBJ2-2|NA
CASSLVSYGRGNTGELFF
TGTGCCAGCAGCTTAGTCTCTTATGGCAGGGGGAACACCGGGGAGCTGTTTTTT
>TRBV6-5|TRBJ1-2|NA
CASSYSTGYYGYTF
TGTGCCAGCAGTTACTCGACGGGGTACTATGGCTACACCTTC
>TRBV11-1|TRBJ2-3|TRBD2
CASRHPGGGAKDTQYF
TGTGCCAGCCGCCACCCGGGCGGGGGGGCCAAAGATACGCAGTATTTT
>TRBV9|TRBJ2-2|NA
CASSVGGAAGELFF
TGTGCCAGCAGCGTTGGTGGGGCTGCAGGGGAGCTGTTTTTT
>TRBV7-6|TRBJ2-4|TRBD2
CASSPHGGVQNIQYF
TGTGCCAGCAGCCCCCATGGGGGGGTCCAAAACATTCAGTACTTC
>TRBV5-6|TRBJ2-7|NA
CASSSQQGGGYEQYF
TGTGCCAGCAGCTCTCAACAGGGGGGAGGGTACGAGCAGTACTTC
>TRBV28|TRBJ2-7|NA
CASSPDRPYEQYF
TGTGCCAGCAGTCCGGACAGACCCTACGAGCAGTACTTC
>TRBV15|TRBJ1-2|NA
CATSRPSWESYGYTF
TGTGCCACCAGCAGACCCTCCTGGGAGAGCTATGGCTACACCTTC
>TRBV7-2|TRBJ1-3|NA
CASSLGGGVRDTGNTIYF
TGTGCCAGCAGCTTAGGAGGGGGGGTCCGGGACACTGGAAACACCATATATTTT
>TRBV4-1|TRBJ2-7|TRBD2
CASSQPSGTQNF
TGCGCCAGCAGCCAACCCAGCGGGACCCAAAACTTC
>TRBV6-6|TRBJ1-2|TRBD1
CASSPPTGGGYGYTF
TGTGCCAGCAGTCCGCCGACAGGGGGAGGTTATGGCTACACCTTC
>TRBV7-2|TRBJ2-3|TRBD2
CASSPPGRATDTQYF
TGTGCCAGCAGCCCCCCGGGGAGGGCGACAGATACGCAGTATTTT
>TRBV7-6|TRBJ2-2|TRBD1
CASRDRRGTGELFF
TGTGCCAGCAGAGACCGCAGGGGGACCGGGGAGCTGTTTTTT
>TRBV5-4|TRBJ1-3|NA
CASSTPTVSSGNTIYF
TGTGCCAGCAGCACTCCGACAGTGAGCTCTGGAAACACCATATATTTT
>TRBV5-4|TRBJ2-3|TRBD2
CASSLGGGGVTDTQYF
TGTGCCAGCAGCTTGGGTGGCGGGGGGGTCACAGATACGCAGTATTTT
>TRBV5-4|TRBJ2-7|NA
CASRRTGAYEQYF
TGTGCCAGCAGAAGGACGGGGGCCTACGAGCAGTACTTC
>TRBV4-3|TRBJ2-7|NA
CASSQDRGPYEQYF
TGCGCCAGCAGCCAAGACAGGGGACCCTACGAGCAGTACTTC
>TRBV5-1|TRBJ1-2|NA
CASSLFQEGDYTF
TGCGCCAGCAGCTTGTTCCAGGAAGGGGACTACACCTTC
>TRBV12-5|TRBJ1-1|TRBD1
CASGFSTGGLTEAFF
TGTGCTAGTGGTTTTTCCACAGGGGGCTTGACTGAAGCTTTCTTT
>TRBV5-4|TRBJ2-1|TRBD2
CASSLAWASGTATINEQFF
TGTGCCAGCAGCTTGGCATGGGCTAGCGGGACGGCCACGATCAATGAGCAGTTCTTC
>TRBV19|TRBJ1-5|TRBD1
CASSIPPPGGGNQPQHF
TGTGCCAGTAGTATCCCCCCGCCAGGGGGAGGCAATCAGCCCCAGCATTTT
>TRBV5-6|TRBJ1-1|NA
CASSFWGGGNTEAFF
TGTGCCAGCAGCTTCTGGGGGGGTGGGAACACTGAAGCTTTCTTT
>TRBV5-1|TRBJ2-7|TRBD2
CASSPGGRELSYEQYF
TGCGCCAGCAGCCCGGGGGGTCGGGAGTTATCCTACGAGCAGTACTTC
>TRBV15|TRBJ1-2|NA
CATSIGQTLQNYGYTF
TGTGCCACCAGCATCGGCCAGACCCTACAGAACTATGGCTACACCTTC